Listed here are 5 T cell receptor beta chains from one sample, sequenced in a study of Ad26.COV2.S vaccination and SARS-CoV-2 variants. Specified treatment: 15 to 20 received Ad26.COV2.S at low or high dose, single or two shots; 5 received placebo; per-sample allocation not given. Day 63 after the first vaccine or placebo injection was the time point for sampling. Assay: immunoSEQ multiplex PCR; the TCRdb copy retains only in-frame clones and omits some. The top ten hold roughly 3% of the sample, which has 200,000 to 300,000 clones, around 88% seen once. This sample comprised peripheral blood, obtained in a trial of Ad26.COV2.S vaccine versus placebo. The receptors stem from a person between 18 and 65 years old who received the Ad26.COV2.S COVID-19 vaccine or a placebo.

In this sample, this clone turned up a few times. The rearrangement joins TRBV12-3 or TRBV12-4 to TRBJ1-1; D is ambiguous. Trimming pared 3 bases from V and 8 bases from J, leaving 13 bases between. The CDR3 has 13 amino acids. Written as DNA, the CDR3 is TGTGCCAGCAGTTTCGCTGGGGTAGACGAAGCTTTCTTT. This translates into CASSFAGVDEAFF.

The chain couples TRBV5-1 to TRBJ1-4; weak D call: TRBD1 (5 bases). The CDR3 has 15 residues. The V end lost 0 bases, the J end lost 8 bases, and 14 bases lay between the germline ends. Germline V CDR1 and CDR2: SGHRS, YFSETQ. Here the CDR3 reads CASSLANDPGEKLFF. Written as DNA, the CDR3 is TGCGCCAGCAGCTTGGCAAACGATCCAGGGGAAAAACTGTTTTTT.

The CDR3 DNA is TGCGCCAGCAGGGCAGACAGGGCCTATCCTATGATGAACACTGAAGCTTTCTTT. It yields the protein CASRADRAYPMMNTEAFF. This chain joins TRBV10-1 and TRBJ1-1; 7 nucleotides line up with TRBD1. The CDR3 has 18 amino acids. V was pared by 6 bases and J by 0 bases, with 16 bases of the junction left unmatched. In germline, CDR1 is WNHNN, CDR2 SYGVQD (reference sequence).

This clone was observed a single time. V usage is TRBV5-6 and J usage is TRBJ2-4; D possibly corresponds to TRBD1 (6 bases). CDR3 length: 16 amino acids. The V end was cut by 4 bases, the J end by 7 bases, with 21 bases between. The V gene's germline CDR1 is SGHDT and CDR2 YYEEEE. In DNA form, the CDR3 reads TGTGCCAGCAGCCTGGGGCAGGGGCTATCCGGGAACATTCAGTACTTC. This codes for CASSLGQGLSGNIQYF.

The genes are TRBV18 and TRBJ2-5, with D possibly matching TRBD1 (6 bases). Trimming cost V 0 bases and J 2 bases, with 22 bases left between them. The CDR3 length is 19 residues. Germline values: CDR1 KGHSH, CDR2 LQKENI. In nucleotides, the CDR3 is TGTGCCAGCTCACCACCGACCCGACCGGGACATTACTTTCAAGAGACCCAGTACTTC. Its translation is CASSPPTRPGHYFQETQYF.